Included here is one T cell receptor (beta chain) sequence, with context. Its antigen is undetermined. The V end lost 3 bases, the J end lost 5 bases, and 10 bases lay between the germline ends. CDR1 is DFQATT and CDR2 is SNEGSKA in the germline V gene (reference sequence). The CDR3 is made up of 12 amino acids. Treatment here: over 15 received Ad26.COV2.S at low or high dose, single or two shots; 5 received placebo; per-sample allocation not given. Sample collection was performed on day 63 after the first vaccine or placebo injection. The data were obtained in a study of Ad26.COV2.S vaccination and SARS-CoV-2 variants. Study context: By the intramuscular route, Ad26.COV2.S was given once, or twice 56 days apart.

Findings and caveats of the study: Analyses of TCR breadth and depth may have underestimated total T cell responses.

Sequenced by immunoSEQ multiplex PCR; TCRdb stores in-frame clones only, minus some. The sample shows about 420,000 clones, approximately 88% of them seen only once. The chain is built from TRBV20-1 and TRBJ1-1, with D hard to call. The receptor's source is a person between 18 and 60 years old who received the Ad26.COV2.S COVID-19 vaccine or a placebo. The sequenced sample was peripheral blood, obtained in a trial of Ad26.COV2.S vaccine versus placebo. The CDR3 sequence is CSASLVGTEAFF. Written as DNA, the CDR3 is TGCAGTGCTAGTCTGGTGGGTACTGAAGCTTTCTTT.